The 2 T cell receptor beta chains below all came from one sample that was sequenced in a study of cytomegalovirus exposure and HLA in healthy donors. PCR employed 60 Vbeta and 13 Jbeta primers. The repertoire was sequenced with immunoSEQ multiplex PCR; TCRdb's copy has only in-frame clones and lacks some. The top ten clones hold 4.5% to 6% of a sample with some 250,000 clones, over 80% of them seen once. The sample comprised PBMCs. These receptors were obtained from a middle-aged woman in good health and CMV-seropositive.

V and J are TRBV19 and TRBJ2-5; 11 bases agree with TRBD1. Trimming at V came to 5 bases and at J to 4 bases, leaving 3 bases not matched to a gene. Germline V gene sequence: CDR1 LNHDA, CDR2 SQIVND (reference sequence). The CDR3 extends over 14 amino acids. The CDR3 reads CASSVGQGVETQYF. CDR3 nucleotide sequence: TGTGCCAGTAGTGTGGGACAGGGGGTAGAGACCCAGTACTTC. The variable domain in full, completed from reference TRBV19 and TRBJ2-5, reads DGGITQSPKYLFRKEGQNVTLSCEQNLNHDAMYWYRQDPGQGLRLIYYSQIVNDFQKGDIAEGYSVSREKKESFPLTVTSAQKNPTAFYLCASSVGQGVETQYFGPGTRLLVL.

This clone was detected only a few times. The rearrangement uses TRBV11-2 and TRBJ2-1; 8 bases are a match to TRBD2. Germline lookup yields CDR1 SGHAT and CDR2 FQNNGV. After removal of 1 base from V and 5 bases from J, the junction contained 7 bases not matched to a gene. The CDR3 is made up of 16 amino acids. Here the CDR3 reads CASSLGTGRAHNEQFF. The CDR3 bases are TGTGCCAGCAGCTTAGGGACCGGGAGGGCACACAATGAGCAGTTCTTC.